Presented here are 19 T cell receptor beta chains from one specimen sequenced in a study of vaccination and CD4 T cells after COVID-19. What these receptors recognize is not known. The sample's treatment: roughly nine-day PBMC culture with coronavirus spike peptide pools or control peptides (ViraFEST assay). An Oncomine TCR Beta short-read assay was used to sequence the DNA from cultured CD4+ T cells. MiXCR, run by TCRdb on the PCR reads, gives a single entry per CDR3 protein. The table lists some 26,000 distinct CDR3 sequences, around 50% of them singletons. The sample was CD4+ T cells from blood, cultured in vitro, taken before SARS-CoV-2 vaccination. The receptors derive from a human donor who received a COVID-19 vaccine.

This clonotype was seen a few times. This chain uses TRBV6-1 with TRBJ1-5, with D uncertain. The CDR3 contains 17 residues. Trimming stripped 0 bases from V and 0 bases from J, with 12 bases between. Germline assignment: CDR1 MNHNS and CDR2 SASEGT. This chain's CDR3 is CASSEARGIYSNQPQHF. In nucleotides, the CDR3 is TGTGCCAGCAGTGAAGCGCGTGGCATCTATAGCAATCAGCCCCAGCATTTT.

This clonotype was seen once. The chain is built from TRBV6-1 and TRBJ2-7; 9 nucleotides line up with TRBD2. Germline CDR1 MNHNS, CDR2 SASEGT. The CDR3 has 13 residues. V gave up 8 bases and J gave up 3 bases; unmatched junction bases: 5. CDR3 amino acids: CASRGGVLYEQYF. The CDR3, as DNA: TGTGCCAGCCGCGGGGGGGTCCTCTACGAGCAGTACTTC.

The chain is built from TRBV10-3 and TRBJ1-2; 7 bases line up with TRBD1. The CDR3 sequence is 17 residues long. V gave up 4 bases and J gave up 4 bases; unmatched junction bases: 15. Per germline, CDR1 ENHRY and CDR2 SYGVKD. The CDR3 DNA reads TGTGCCATCAGTGTTTCCGATAGAGTGCCAGGGGGCTATGGCTACACCTTC. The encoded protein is CAISVSDRVPGGYGYTF.

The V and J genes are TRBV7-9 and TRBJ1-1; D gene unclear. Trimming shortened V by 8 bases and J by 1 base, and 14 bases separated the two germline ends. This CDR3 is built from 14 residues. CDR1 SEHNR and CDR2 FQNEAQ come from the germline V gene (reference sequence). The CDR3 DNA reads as TGTGCCAGCGGACCTCTCCTCGAGAACACTGAAGCTTTCTTT. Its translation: CASGPLLENTEAFF.

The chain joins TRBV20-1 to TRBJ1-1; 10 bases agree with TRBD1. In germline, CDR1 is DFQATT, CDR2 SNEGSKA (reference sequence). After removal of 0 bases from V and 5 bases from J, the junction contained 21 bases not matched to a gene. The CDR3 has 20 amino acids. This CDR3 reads CSARDLNLAPGTGDETEAFF. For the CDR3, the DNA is TGCAGTGCTAGAGATCTTAATTTGGCTCCCGGGACAGGGGATGAGACTGAAGCTTTCTTT.

Here the CDR3 DNA reads TGTGCCTGGATCCCAGGGGTCACTGAAGCTTTCTTT. Translation gives CAWIPGVTEAFF. The chain links TRBV30 to TRBJ1-1, with D possibly TRBD1 on 6 matching bases. V was cut by 4 bases and J by 4 bases, with 10 bases left in between. This CDR3 has 12 residues. Germline CDR1 is GTSNPN and CDR2 is SVGIG (reference sequence).

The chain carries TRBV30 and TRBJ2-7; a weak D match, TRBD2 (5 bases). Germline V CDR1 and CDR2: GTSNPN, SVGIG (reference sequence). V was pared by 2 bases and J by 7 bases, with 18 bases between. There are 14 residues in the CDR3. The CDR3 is CAWSLPPGSQEQYF. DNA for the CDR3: TGTGCCTGGAGTTTGCCCCCGGGGTCTCAAGAGCAGTACTTC.

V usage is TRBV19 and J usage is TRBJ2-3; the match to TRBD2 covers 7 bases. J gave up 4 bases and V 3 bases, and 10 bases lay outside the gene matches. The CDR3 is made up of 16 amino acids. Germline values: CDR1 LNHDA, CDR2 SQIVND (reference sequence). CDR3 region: CASSMETGGWSDTQYF. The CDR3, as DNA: TGTGCCAGTAGTATGGAAACCGGGGGGTGGTCAGATACGCAGTATTTT.

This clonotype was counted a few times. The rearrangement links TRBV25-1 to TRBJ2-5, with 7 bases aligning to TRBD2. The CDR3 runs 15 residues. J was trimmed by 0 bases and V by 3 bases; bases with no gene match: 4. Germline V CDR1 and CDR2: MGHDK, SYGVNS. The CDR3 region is CASSDRTRYQETQYF. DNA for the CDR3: TGTGCCAGCAGTGACCGGACTAGGTACCAAGAGACCCAGTACTTC.

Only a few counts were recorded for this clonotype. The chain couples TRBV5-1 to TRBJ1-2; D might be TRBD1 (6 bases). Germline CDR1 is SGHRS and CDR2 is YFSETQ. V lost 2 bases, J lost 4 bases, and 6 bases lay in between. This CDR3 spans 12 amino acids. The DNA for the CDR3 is TGCGCCAGCAGCTTACAGGGCTATGGCTACACCTTC. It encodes CASSLQGYGYTF.

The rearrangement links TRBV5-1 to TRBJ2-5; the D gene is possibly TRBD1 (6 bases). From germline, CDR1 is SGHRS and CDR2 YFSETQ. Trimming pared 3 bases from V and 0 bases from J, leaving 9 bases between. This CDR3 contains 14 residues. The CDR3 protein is CASSSAGDQETQYF. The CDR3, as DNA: TGCGCCAGCAGCTCTGCAGGGGACCAAGAGACCCAGTACTTC.

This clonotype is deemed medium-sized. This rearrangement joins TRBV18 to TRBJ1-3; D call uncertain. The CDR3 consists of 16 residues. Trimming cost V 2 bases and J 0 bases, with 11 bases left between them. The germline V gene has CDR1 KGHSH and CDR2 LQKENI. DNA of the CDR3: TGTGCCAGCTCACCATCGCGGGAGGACTCTGGAAACACCATATATTTT. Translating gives CASSPSREDSGNTIYF.

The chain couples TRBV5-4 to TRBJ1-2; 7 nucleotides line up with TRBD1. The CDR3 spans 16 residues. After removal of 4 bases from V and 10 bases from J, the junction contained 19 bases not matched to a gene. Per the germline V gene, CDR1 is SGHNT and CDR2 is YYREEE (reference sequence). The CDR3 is CASSLRRLDRATDYTF. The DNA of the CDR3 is TGTGCCAGCAGCCTTAGACGACTAGACAGGGCGACTGACTACACCTTC.

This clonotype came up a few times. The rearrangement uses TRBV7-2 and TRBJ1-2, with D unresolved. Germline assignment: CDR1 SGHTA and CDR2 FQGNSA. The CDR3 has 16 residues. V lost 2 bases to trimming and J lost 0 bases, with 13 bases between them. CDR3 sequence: CASSLRSTLANYGYTF. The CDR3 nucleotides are TGTGCCAGCAGCTTAAGGTCGACCTTAGCTAACTATGGCTACACCTTC.

CDR3 protein: CATRDSLSGNTIYF. The DNA of the CDR3 is TGTGCCACCCGGGACAGCCTCTCTGGAAACACCATATATTTT. The chain joins TRBV6-1 to TRBJ1-3; 7 nucleotides agree with TRBD1. Trimming removed 10 bases from V and 0 bases from J; junction bases left unmatched: 6. CDR3 length equals 14 residues. The germline gives CDR1 MNHNS, CDR2 SASEGT.

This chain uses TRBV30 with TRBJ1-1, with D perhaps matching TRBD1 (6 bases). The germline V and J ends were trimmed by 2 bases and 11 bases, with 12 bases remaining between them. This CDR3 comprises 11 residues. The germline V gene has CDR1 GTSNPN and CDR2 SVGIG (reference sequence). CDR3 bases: TGTGCCTGGAGTAGGGGGGGCAGGGCTTTCTTT. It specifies CAWSRGGRAFF.

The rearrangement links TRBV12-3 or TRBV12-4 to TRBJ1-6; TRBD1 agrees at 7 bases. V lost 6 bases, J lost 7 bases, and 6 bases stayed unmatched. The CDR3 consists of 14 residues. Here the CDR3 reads CASSETGRNSPLHF. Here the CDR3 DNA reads TGTGCCAGCAGCGAGACAGGGAGAAATTCACCCCTCCACTTT.

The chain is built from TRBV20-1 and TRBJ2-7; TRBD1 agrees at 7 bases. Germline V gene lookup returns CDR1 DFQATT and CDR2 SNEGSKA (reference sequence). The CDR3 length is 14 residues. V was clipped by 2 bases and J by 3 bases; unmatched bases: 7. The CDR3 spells CSARPGTADYEQYF. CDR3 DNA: TGCAGTGCTAGACCCGGGACAGCTGACTACGAGCAGTACTTC.

CDR3 amino acids: CASSGDRGGTQYF. The CDR3 coding sequence is TGTGCCAGCAGCGGAGATAGGGGAGGGACCCAGTACTTC. The chain uses TRBV11-3 and TRBJ2-5, with D maybe TRBD2 (6 bases). Germline V gene lookup returns CDR1 SGHNT and CDR2 YENEEA. V lost 5 bases to trimming and J lost 7 bases, with 14 bases between them. The CDR3 runs to 13 residues.